This T cell receptor (beta chain) was recorded in a study of blood T cell repertoires in COVID-19. Study background: T cells, B-cell-depleted T cells, or PBMCs supplied cDNA or gDNA.

Clones were read by immunoSEQ multiplex PCR, and TCRdb kept only the in-frame ones, dropping some. The sample yields 200,000 to 250,000 clones, approximately 86% seen once. The J segment lost 3 bases and the V segment lost 7 bases, leaving 6 bases of the junction unmatched. This CDR3 contains 15 residues. Per the germline V gene, CDR1 is LNHDA and CDR2 is SQIVND (reference sequence). Sequenced material: peripheral blood. The rearrangement links TRBV19 to TRBJ2-4, with 10 bases lining up with TRBD1. This TCR was sampled from a woman aged 55-70 years with active or convalescent COVID-19. Here the CDR3 DNA reads TGTGCCAGTACCTGGGACAGGGGTGTCAAAAACATTCAGTACTTC. Protein sequence: CASTWDRGVKNIQYF.